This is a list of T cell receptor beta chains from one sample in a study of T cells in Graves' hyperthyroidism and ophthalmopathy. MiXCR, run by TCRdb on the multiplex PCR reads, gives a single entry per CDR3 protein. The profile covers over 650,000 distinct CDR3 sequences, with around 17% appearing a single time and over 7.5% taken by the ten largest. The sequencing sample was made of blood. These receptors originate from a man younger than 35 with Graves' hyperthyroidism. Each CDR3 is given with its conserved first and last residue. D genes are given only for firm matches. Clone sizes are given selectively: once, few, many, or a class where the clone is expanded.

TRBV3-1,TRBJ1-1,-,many,TGTGCCAGCAGCCAAGTCGGGGTTGGGGCTTTCTTT,CASSQVGVGAFF
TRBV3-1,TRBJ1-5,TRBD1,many,TGTGCCAGCAGCTCTCCGACAGGGCGCAATCAGCCCCAGCATTTT,CASSSPTGRNQPQHF
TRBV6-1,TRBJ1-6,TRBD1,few,TGTGCCAGCAGTCACGAGACAGGGTCAAGTTCACCCCTCCACTTT,CASSHETGSSSPLHF
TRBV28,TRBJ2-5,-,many,TGTGCCAGCAGTTTTCGGGGGGCTGGGGAGACCCAGTACTTC,CASSFRGAGETQYF
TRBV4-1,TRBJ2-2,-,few,TGCGCCAGCAGCCAAGATACGGGAGCGAACACCGGGGAGCTGTTTTTT,CASSQDTGANTGELFF
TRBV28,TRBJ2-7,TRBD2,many,TGTGCCAGCAGTCCTACTAGCGGGAGACCTTACGAGCAGTACTTC,CASSPTSGRPYEQYF
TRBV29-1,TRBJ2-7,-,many,TGCAGCGTTCGACTACTTGACAGCTACGAGCAGTACTTC,CSVRLLDSYEQYF
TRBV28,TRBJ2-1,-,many,TGTGCCAGCAGTAGGAACCGGGACTCCCTTAGAGACAATGAGCAGTTCTTC,CASSRNRDSLRDNEQFF
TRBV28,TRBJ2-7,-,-,TGTGCCAGCAGTTTGCCGACGGGAAACTACGAGCAGTACTTC,CASSLPTGNYEQYF
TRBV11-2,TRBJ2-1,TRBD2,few,TGTGCCAGCAGCTTCCCTGTAGCGGGAGGCACCTACAATGAGCAGTTCTTC,CASSFPVAGGTYNEQFF
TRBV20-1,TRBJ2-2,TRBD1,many,TGCAGTGCTGGGGGACAGGGGAACACCGGGGAGCTGTTTTTT,CSAGGQGNTGELFF
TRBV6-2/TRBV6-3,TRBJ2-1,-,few,TGTGCCAGCAACGACGGGACTGGGCAGTTCTTC,CASNDGTGQFF
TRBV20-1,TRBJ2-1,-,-,TGCAGTGCTGCCCGCCTAAGAGGGGGTGGTGAGCAGTTCTTC,CSAARLRGGGEQFF
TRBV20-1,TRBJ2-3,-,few,TGCAGTGCTCGGGGCGGAGGGATTACAGATACGCAATATTTT,CSARGGGITDTQYF
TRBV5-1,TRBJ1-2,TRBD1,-,TGCGCCAGCAGCTACATACAGGGGTCCGACTATGGCTACACCTTC,CASSYIQGSDYGYTF
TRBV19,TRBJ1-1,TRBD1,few,TGTGCCAGTAGTACGACAGGGCGTCAGAACACTGAAGCTTTCTTT,CASSTTGRQNTEAFF
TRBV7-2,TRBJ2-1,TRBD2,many,TGTGCCAGCAGCCCCAGCGGGAGGGCCCTAGTTGAGCAGTTCTTC,CASSPSGRALVEQFF
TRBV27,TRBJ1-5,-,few,TGTGCCAGCAGTATCAGGCCCAGGGATCAGCCCCGGCATTTT,CASSIRPRDQPRHF
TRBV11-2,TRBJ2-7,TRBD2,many,TGTGCCAGCAGCCTAGGTGGCGGGAGGGGTTTCTACGAGCAGTACTTC,CASSLGGGRGFYEQYF
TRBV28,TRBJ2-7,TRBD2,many,TGTGCCAGCAGTTTCAGGCGGGAGGGCCTCTCGACTGGCGAGCAGTACTTC,CASSFRREGLSTGEQYF
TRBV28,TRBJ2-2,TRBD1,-,TGTGCCAGCAGTTTAGGACAGGGGTTTCCCGGGGAGCTGTTTTTT,CASSLGQGFPGELFF
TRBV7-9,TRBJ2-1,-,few,TGTGCCAGCAGCTCTGAGTGGGGCAATGAGCAGTTCTTC,CASSSEWGNEQFF
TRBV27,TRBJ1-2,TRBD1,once,TGTGCCAGCAGTTTCCGACAGGGTGTCTATGGCTACACCTTC,CASSFRQGVYGYTF
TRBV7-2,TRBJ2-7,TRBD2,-,TGTGCCAGCAGCCATCCCGGGACTAGCGGTCACGAGCAGTACTTC,CASSHPGTSGHEQYF
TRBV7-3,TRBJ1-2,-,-,TGTGCCAGCAGCTCGGGTTCTGGGTATGGCTACACCTTC,CASSSGSGYGYTF
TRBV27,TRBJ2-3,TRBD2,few,TGTGCCAGCAGTTTGGGACTAGCGGGAGGTACGCAGTATTTT,CASSLGLAGGTQYF
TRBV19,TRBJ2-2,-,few,TGTGCCAGTGGAAGGGGCACCGGGGAGCTGTTTTTT,CASGRGTGELFF
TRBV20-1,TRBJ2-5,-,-,TGCAGTGCTATTGGACAACTCCAAGAGACCCAGTACTTC,CSAIGQLQETQYF
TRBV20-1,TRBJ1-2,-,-,TGCAGTGCTAGGCCCAGCGTCTATGGCTACACCTTC,CSARPSVYGYTF
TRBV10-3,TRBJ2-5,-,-,TGTGCCATCAGCGGGAGAGGGGAGACCCAGTACTTC,CAISGRGETQYF
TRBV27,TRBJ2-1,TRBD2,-,TGTGCCAGCAGTTCTTCTAGCGGGAGGGCCACGGATGAGCAGTTCTTC,CASSSSSGRATDEQFF
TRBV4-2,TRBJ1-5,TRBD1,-,TGTGCCAGCAGCCAAGAGGACAGGGACCATCTACCCCAGCATTTT,CASSQEDRDHLPQHF
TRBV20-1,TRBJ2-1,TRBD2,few,TGCAGTGCTAGAGACCCCGGACTAGTATTAGGTGGCTCCTACAATGAGCAGTTCTTC,CSARDPGLVLGGSYNEQFF
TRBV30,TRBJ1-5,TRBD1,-,TGTGCCTGGAGTGGCCTCGTGGGACAGCCTCAGGGCAATCAGCCCCAGCATTTT,CAWSGLVGQPQGNQPQHF
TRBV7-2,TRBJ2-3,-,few,TGTGCCAGCAGCCCGGGGGTGACTGTCACAGATACGCAGTATTTT,CASSPGVTVTDTQYF
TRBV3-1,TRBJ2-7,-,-,TGTGCCAGCAGCCAAGATATTCTAGCCGAGGGGAACGAGCAGTACTTC,CASSQDILAEGNEQYF
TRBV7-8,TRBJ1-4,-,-,TGTGCCAGCAGCCAAAAGCGGTCCTCAACTAATGAAAAACTGTTTTTT,CASSQKRSSTNEKLFF
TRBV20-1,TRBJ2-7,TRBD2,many,TGCAGTGCTAGAGAGCGGGAGGGCTTCCCCTACGAGCAGTACTTC,CSAREREGFPYEQYF
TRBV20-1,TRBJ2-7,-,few,TGCAGTGCCACCGGGACTCAAGATATCTACGAGCAGTACTTC,CSATGTQDIYEQYF
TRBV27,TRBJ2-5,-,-,TGTGCCAGCAGTTTGTCAGGCCTGGAAGAGACCCAGTACTTC,CASSLSGLEETQYF
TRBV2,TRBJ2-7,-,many,TGTGCCAGCAGTGAAGAAAGGGGCCAATACGAGCAGTACTTC,CASSEERGQYEQYF